Sequencing of this T cell receptor (beta chain) was carried out in a study of cytomegalovirus exposure and HLA in healthy donors. Primers included in the PCR were 60 Vbeta and 13 Jbeta primers. Assay used: immunoSEQ multiplex PCR; TCRdb lists only in-frame clones, some missing. The sample features 40,000 or so clones, with 8.1% in its top ten. Material: PBMCs. This TCR derives from a male donor in good health and CMV-seronegative.

CDR3: CASRAVGANVLTF. CDR3 in DNA: TGTGCCAGCAGGGCAGTGGGGGCCAACGTCCTGACTTTC. The V gene is TRBV2, the J gene TRBJ2-6; the D is unclear. The germline V gene has CDR1 SNHLY and CDR2 FYNNEI. CDR3 length: 13 amino acids. Trimming removed 6 bases from V and 4 bases from J, with 7 bases in between.